The T cell receptor beta chain described here comes from a study of identical twins. Whole-study results and caveats: Insertions were fewer in abundant cord blood beta clonotypes, whereas memory repertoires showed none of this pattern. Part of the zero-insertion signal could reflect confounding by invariant MAIT and iNKT cells.

All donors were healthy, and all were Caucasian. TCRdb re-analysed the 5' RACE reads in MiXCR, keeping a single row per CDR3 protein. The table shows about 550,000 distinct CDR3 sequences, with more than 20% occurring only once. The CDR3 has 15 residues. CDR1 is SQVTM, CDR2 ANQGSEA, per germline. V dropped 4 bases and J dropped 5 bases, with 19 bases sitting between them. Remarks on this clonotype: The antigen is undetermined.

This sample was shared with a second study, whose subject was yellow fever vaccine responses in identical twins.

This receptor was identified in a woman between 18 and 29 years old in good health. The specimen was CD4+ T cells sorted from blood. This chain connects TRBV29-1 to TRBJ2-3, with D possibly being TRBD1 (5 bases). The CDR3 DNA follows: TGCAGCGTTGCAGCAGGGCTAGGGAAAAGAGATACGCAGTATTTT. It yields the protein CSVAAGLGKRDTQYF.